Presented here are 13 T cell receptor beta chains from one specimen sequenced in a study of blood T cell repertoires in COVID-19. The repertoire was sequenced with immunoSEQ multiplex PCR; TCRdb's copy has only in-frame clones and lacks some. The sample lists some 150,000 clones, around 83% occurring once. The sequenced sample was peripheral blood. The receptors originated from a woman older than 75 with acute or convalescent COVID-19.

This clone was detected only a few times. The chain has TRBV4-1 and TRBJ2-1; 8 bases align to TRBD2. The trim removed 2 bases at V and 2 bases at J, leaving 8 bases unmatched. The germline gives CDR1 MGHRA, CDR2 YSYEKL. This CDR3 spans 17 amino acids. CDR3 in DNA: TGCGCCAGCAGCCAACACACATCTAGCGGGCCCTACAATGAGCAGTTCTTC. Translated: CASSQHTSSGPYNEQFF.

The rearrangement uses TRBV3-1 (or the pseudogene TRBV3-2) and TRBJ2-3; the D gene is possibly TRBD2 (5 bases). CDR3 length: 13 residues. V was trimmed by 5 bases and J by 5 bases, leaving 11 bases between them. The germline CDR1 and CDR2 sequences are LGHDT and YNNKEL (reference sequence). CDR3 residues: CASSTLAQDTQYF. In nucleotides, the CDR3 is TGTGCCAGCAGCACTCTAGCCCAAGATACGCAGTATTTT.

This clone came up a few times. The chain carries TRBV5-1 and TRBJ2-7; 7 bases are shared with TRBD2. Germline loops: CDR1 SGHRS, CDR2 YFSETQ. The ends lost 4 bases at V and 2 bases at J; junction bases unmatched: 9. This CDR3 has 15 amino acids. This CDR3 reads CASSQRDSGPYEQYF. CDR3 in DNA: TGCGCCAGCAGCCAGCGGGATAGCGGACCCTACGAGCAGTACTTC.

The V and J genes are TRBV21-1 and TRBJ2-1; the D call TRBD2 from the table was never checked on the DNA. TRBV21-1 is a listed pseudogene. This CDR3 has 18 amino acids. CDR3 nucleotides: TGTGCCAGCAGCAAAGTCCCGACTAAGAGCGGGGCCACGGGTGAGCAGTTCTTC. This codes for CASSKVPTKSGATGEQFF.

The CDR3 loop reads CAISQQGAPTSQPQHF. CDR3 nucleotides: TGTGCCATCAGTCAGCAGGGGGCGCCTACCTCTCAGCCCCAGCATTTT. This sequence joins TRBV10-3 and TRBJ1-5, with 8 bases identical to TRBD1. Germline V gene sequence: CDR1 ENHRY, CDR2 SYGVKD. V was clipped by 5 bases and J by 6 bases; unmatched bases: 12. This CDR3 is built from 16 residues.

The chain uses TRBV28 and TRBJ2-1, with D maybe TRBD1 (5 bases). V dropped 3 bases and J dropped 0 bases, with 6 bases sitting between them. The CDR3 is made up of 14 amino acids. CDR1 and CDR2 from the germline V gene are MDHEN and SYDVKM. The CDR3 spells CASSFQGSYNEQFF. Written as DNA, the CDR3 is TGTGCCAGCAGTTTTCAGGGCTCCTACAATGAGCAGTTCTTC.

This rearrangement joins TRBV7-2 to TRBJ2-7, with TRBD2 identical over 10 bases. This CDR3 has 17 amino acids. Germline V gives CDR1 SGHTA, CDR2 FQGNSA. Trimming took 4 bases from V and 7 from J; bases not matched to a gene: 16. As DNA, the CDR3 is TGTGCCAGCAGCTCTCAGTTTAGCGGGAGGCTGTCTAGGGAGCAGTACTTC. Translated: CASSSQFSGRLSREQYF.

This chain joins TRBV27 and TRBJ2-1; 10 nucleotides align to TRBD2. Germline V gene data show CDR1 as MNHEY and CDR2 as SMNVEV (reference sequence). The CDR3 loop spans 18 amino acids. The junction had 8 bases not matched to a gene; V was cut back by 1 base and J by 2 bases. The CDR3 DNA reads as TGTGCCAGCAGTTTATGGGGGACTAGCGCGCTGACCTACAATGAGCAGTTCTTC. Translated: CASSLWGTSALTYNEQFF.

This clone came up a few times. J is TRBJ2-2 and V is TRBV7-8; TRBD2 matches at 7 bases. Germline assignment: CDR1 SGHVS and CDR2 FQNEAQ. The CDR3 runs 17 residues. V trimming: 3 bases; J trimming: 3 bases; junction bases outside the gene matches: 10. The CDR3 DNA reads TGTGCCAGCAGCTTGGCGGGAGTGGGTGGTTACACCGGGGAGCTGTTTTTT. Its protein is CASSLAGVGGYTGELFF. The variable domain in full, with the rest retrieved from reference TRBV7-8 and TRBJ2-2, is GAGVSQSPRYKVAKRGQDVALRCDPISGHVSLFWYQQALGQGPEFLTYFQNEAQLDKSGLPSDRFFAERPEGSVSTLKIQRTQQEDSAVYLCASSLAGVGGYTGELFFGEGSRLTVL.

The chain uses TRBV19 and TRBJ1-6; 10 positions agree with TRBD1. After removal of 3 bases from V and 10 bases from J, the junction contained 3 bases not matched to a gene. The CDR3 consists of 14 residues. The germline V gene encodes CDR1 LNHDA and CDR2 SQIVND (reference sequence). CDR3 in amino acids: CASSIRDRGSPLHF. CDR3 coding DNA: TGTGCCAGTAGTATCCGGGACAGGGGATCACCCCTCCACTTT.

This rearrangement joins TRBV6-5 to TRBJ2-2; no clear D gene. CDR1 is MNHEY and CDR2 is SVGAGI in the germline V gene. The CDR3 runs 12 residues. Trimming shortened V by 7 bases and J by 6 bases, and 9 bases separated the two germline ends. The CDR3 sequence: CASTRLAGELFF. The CDR3 coding sequence is TGTGCCAGCACACGACTCGCCGGGGAGCTGTTTTTT.

V and J are TRBV2 and TRBJ2-7; a possible D gene is TRBD1 (6 bases). The CDR3 sequence is 15 residues long. CDR1 is SNHLY, CDR2 FYNNEI, per germline. The V gene lost 2 bases and the J gene lost 1 base, with 12 bases spanning the gap. The CDR3 spells CASSESGRGSYEQYF. CDR3 DNA: TGTGCCAGCAGTGAATCGGGCAGGGGATCCTACGAGCAGTACTTC.

The genes are TRBV2 and TRBJ2-2, with 8 bases aligning to TRBD1. The CDR3 is made up of 15 amino acids. V lost 3 bases to trimming and J lost 1 base; unmatched junction nucleotides: 1. Germline V gives CDR1 SNHLY, CDR2 FYNNEI. The CDR3 nucleotides read TGTGCCAGCAGTGATGGGACAGGGAACACCGGGGAGCTGTTTTTT. It specifies CASSDGTGNTGELFF.